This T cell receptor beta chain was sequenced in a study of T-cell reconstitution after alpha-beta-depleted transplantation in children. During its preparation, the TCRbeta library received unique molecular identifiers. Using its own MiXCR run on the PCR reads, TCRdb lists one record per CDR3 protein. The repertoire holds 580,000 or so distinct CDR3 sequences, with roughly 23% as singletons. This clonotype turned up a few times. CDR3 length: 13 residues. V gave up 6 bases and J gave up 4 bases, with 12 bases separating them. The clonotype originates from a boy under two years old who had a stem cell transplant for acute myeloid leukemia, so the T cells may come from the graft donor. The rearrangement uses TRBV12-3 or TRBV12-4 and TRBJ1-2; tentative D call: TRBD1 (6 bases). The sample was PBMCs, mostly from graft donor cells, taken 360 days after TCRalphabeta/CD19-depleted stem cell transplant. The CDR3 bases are TGTGCCAGCAGCCTTAAAGGGGGCTATGGCTACACCTTC. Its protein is CASSLKGGYGYTF.